A single TCR beta chain is shown here with its context. Grouping used clinical history reported by participants in a survey and questionnaire. Participants in the exposed group had met a COVID-19 case in the 2 weeks before joining the study. This sample was taken from a study of blood T cell repertoires in COVID-19. This CDR3 is 11 amino acids long. The V end lost 6 bases, the J end lost 5 bases, and 8 bases lay between the germline ends. Method: immunoSEQ multiplex PCR; TCRdb's copy keeps in-frame clones and lacks some. The sample lists approximately 250,000 clones; approximately 90% were seen once. The clonotype was recovered from a middle-aged man who had been exposed to COVID-19. Sequencing was done on a sample of PBMCs or T cells enriched from blood (not recorded which). The chain recombines TRBV12-3 or TRBV12-4 with TRBJ2-7; D is uncertain. The CDR3 is CASSLSHEQYF. DNA for the CDR3: TGTGCCAGCAGCTTGAGCCACGAGCAGTACTTC.